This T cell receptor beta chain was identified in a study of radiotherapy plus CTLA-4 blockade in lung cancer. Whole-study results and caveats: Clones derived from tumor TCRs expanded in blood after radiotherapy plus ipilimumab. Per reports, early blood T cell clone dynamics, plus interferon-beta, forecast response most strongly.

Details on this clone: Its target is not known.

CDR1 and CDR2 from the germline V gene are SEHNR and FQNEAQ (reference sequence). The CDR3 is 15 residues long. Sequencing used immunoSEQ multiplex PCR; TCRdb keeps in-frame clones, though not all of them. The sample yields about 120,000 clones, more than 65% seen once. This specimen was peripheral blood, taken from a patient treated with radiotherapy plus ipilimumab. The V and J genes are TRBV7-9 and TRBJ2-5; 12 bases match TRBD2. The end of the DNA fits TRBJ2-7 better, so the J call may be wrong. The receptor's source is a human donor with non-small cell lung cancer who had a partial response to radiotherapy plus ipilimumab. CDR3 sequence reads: CASSPRTSGIPEQYF. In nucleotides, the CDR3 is TGTGCCAGCAGCCCGAGGACTAGCGGGATTCCCGAGCAGTACTTC.